This paragraph reports one T cell receptor (beta chain). The antigen is unknown. Per the germline V gene, CDR1 is SEHNR and CDR2 is FQNEAQ (reference sequence). With 5 bases clipped from V and 7 bases from J, the junction kept 8 bases outside the gene matches. CDR3 length equals 14 residues. CD45RO-negative, CCR7-positively selected cells formed the naive CD8 fraction, excluding terminally differentiated effector memory CD45RA+ cells. These data come from a study of shared clonotypes between healthy human individuals. Study-wide points: Donor scarcity curtailed the genetic and exposure-history diversity represented herein. Non-shared clonotypes had lower generation probabilities than clonotypes shared by all four sorted-subset donors. A handful of donors shared about 5% of their naive CD4 clonotypes.

The assay was immunoSEQ multiplex PCR, and TCRdb's table has in-frame clones only and misses some. This sample has some 2.1 million clones; roughly 95% occur once, and the top ten carry 1% to 1.3%. Sequencing was done on a sample of naive CD8+ T cells sorted from blood. The rearrangement uses TRBV7-9 and TRBJ2-1; TRBD2 agrees at 7 bases. The source of this sequence is a man younger than 35 in good health. Here the CDR3 reads CASSPPPGGNEQFF. The CDR3 nucleotides read TGTGCCAGCAGCCCCCCCCCGGGGGGTAATGAGCAGTTCTTC.